A selection of T cell receptor beta chains follows, all from one sample in a study of blood T cell repertoires in COVID-19. Data came from immunoSEQ multiplex PCR; TCRdb stores just in-frame clones and leaves some out. The table has some 220,000 clones, roughly four fifths seen once. Material for sequencing was peripheral blood. The receptor source for this set is a woman between 65 and 79 years old with COVID-19, enrolled during active disease. Both conserved end residues are part of each CDR3. A D gene is named only where the DNA matches it firmly. Size is omitted from some rows. Given values are once, few, many or a class for expanded clones.

v_gene	d_gene	j_gene	abundance	CDR3aa	CDR3nt
TRBV11-3	TRBD1	TRBJ2-2	-	CASSLDGTGIAGELFF	TGTGCCAGCAGCTTAGATGGGACAGGGATAGCCGGGGAGCTGTTTTTT
TRBV11-2	-	TRBJ2-3	-	CASSLLRLQQYF	TGTGCCAGCAGCTTACTGAGGTTACAGCAGTATTTT
TRBV19	-	TRBJ1-2	-	CASSILGSGAANYGYTF	TGTGCCAGTAGTATTTTAGGGAGTGGCGCAGCTAACTATGGCTACACCTTC
TRBV5-4	TRBD1	TRBJ1-1	-	CASSYTGGGEAFF	TGTGCCAGCAGCTACACAGGGGGAGGAGAAGCTTTCTTT
TRBV19	TRBD1	TRBJ1-2	-	CASSNRDRGLYGYTF	TGTGCCAGTAGTAACCGGGACAGGGGGCTGTATGGCTACACCTTC
TRBV24-1	-	TRBJ1-4	-	CATSESGQREKLFF	TGTGCCACCAGTGAGTCGGGACAAAGGGAAAAACTGTTTTTT
TRBV18	TRBD1	TRBJ1-6	-	CASSQTKTGQGGSPLHF	TGTGCCAGCTCACAGACCAAGACGGGACAGGGTGGCTCACCCCTCCACTTT
TRBV28	-	TRBJ1-1	-	CASIPGDRPMNTEAFF	TGTGCCAGTATCCCGGGGGACCGTCCCATGAACACTGAAGCTTTCTTT
TRBV7-8	-	TRBJ1-5	-	CASSSEYQPQHF	TGTGCCAGCAGCTCCGAGTACCAGCCCCAGCATTTT
TRBV19	TRBD1	TRBJ1-2	few	CASSVGTGPANYGYTF	TGTGCCAGTAGTGTCGGGACAGGGCCAGCTAACTATGGCTACACCTTC
TRBV18	-	TRBJ2-1	-	CASSPLDRKLSYNEQFF	TGTGCCAGCTCCCCCCTTGACAGAAAGCTCTCCTACAATGAGCAGTTCTTC
TRBV19	TRBD1	TRBJ1-1	-	CASRRDREGTEAFF	TGTGCCAGTAGAAGAGACAGGGAAGGCACTGAAGCTTTCTTT
TRBV19	-	TRBJ2-2	-	CASSLGLKNTGELFF	TGTGCCAGTTCTCTAGGCCTAAAAAACACCGGGGAGCTGTTTTTT
TRBV5-1	-	TRBJ2-7	-	CASSFTGNGGEQYF	TGCGCCAGCAGCTTTACAGGGAATGGGGGCGAGCAGTACTTC
TRBV24-1	-	TRBJ1-5	-	CATPRRQDGKPQHF	TGTGCCACCCCTCGAAGACAGGACGGCAAGCCCCAGCATTTT
TRBV7-2	TRBD1	TRBJ2-1	-	CASSLVGTEVNEQFF	TGTGCCAGCAGCTTAGTAGGGACAGAAGTTAATGAGCAGTTCTTC
TRBV19	-	TRBJ1-5	-	CASSTSQVRGGQPQHF	TGTGCCAGTAGTACTTCCCAAGTCAGGGGTGGTCAGCCCCAGCATTTT
TRBV6-5	-	TRBJ1-5	-	CATRKEDVGNQPQHF	TGTGCCACCCGAAAGGAGGACGTCGGAAATCAGCCCCAGCATTTT
TRBV29-1	TRBD1	TRBJ1-2	-	CSVYFRGRGDYGYTF	TGCAGCGTTTATTTCAGGGGGCGCGGGGACTATGGCTACACCTTC
TRBV4-1	TRBD2	TRBJ2-7	-	CASSLPTSGGGEQYF	TGCGCCAGCAGCCTTCCGACTAGCGGCGGAGGAGAGCAGTACTTC
TRBV5-1	TRBD1	TRBJ1-4	once	CASTEQGTTNEKLFF	TGCGCCAGCACCGAACAGGGGACCACTAATGAAAAACTGTTTTTT
TRBV2	TRBD2	TRBJ2-7	-	CASSELAVSSYEQYF	TGTGCCAGCAGTGAACTAGCGGTTAGCTCCTACGAGCAGTACTTC
TRBV5-6	TRBD2	TRBJ2-7	once	CASSWGGRSSPVGEQYF	TGTGCCAGCAGCTGGGGGGGTCGGTCTAGTCCTGTTGGCGAGCAGTACTTC
TRBV28	-	TRBJ1-2	-	CASSPGGEGMAGYTF	TGTGCCAGCAGCCCCGGGGGTGAGGGGATGGCTGGCTACACCTTC
TRBV29-1	TRBD2	TRBJ2-3	-	CSFSGRAGIDTQYF	TGCAGCTTTAGCGGGAGGGCCGGTATAGATACGCAGTATTTT
TRBV28	TRBD2	TRBJ2-7	-	CASSRLLAGVNEQYF	TGTGCCAGCAGTCGCCTTCTAGCGGGGGTCAACGAGCAGTACTTC
TRBV4-3	-	TRBJ2-5	-	CASSQDARTQYF	TGCGCCAGCAGCCAAGATGCTAGGACCCAGTACTTC
TRBV5-1	-	TRBJ2-3	-	CASSLGGLQHTQYF	TGCGCCAGCAGCTTGGGGGGACTTCAACATACGCAGTATTTT
TRBV7-3	TRBD2	TRBJ2-1	-	CASSLLAGASYNEQFF	TGTGCCAGCAGCTTATTGGCGGGAGCGTCCTACAATGAGCAGTTCTTC
TRBV18	-	TRBJ1-5	-	CASSPGADQPQHF	TGTGCCAGCTCACCAGGGGCTGATCAGCCCCAGCATTTT
TRBV20-1	TRBD1	TRBJ1-2	-	CSASGQGDYGYTF	TGCAGTGCTAGTGGGCAGGGGGACTATGGCTACACCTTC